The sequence of this TCR beta chain was determined in a study of blood T cell repertoires in COVID-19. Whole-study context: T cells, B-cell-depleted T cells, or PBMCs provided the cDNA or gDNA that served as material.

Trimming at V came to 8 bases and at J to 2 bases, leaving 10 bases not matched to a gene. The CDR3 runs to 14 residues. Germline V lookup: CDR1 GTSNPN, CDR2 SVGIG (reference sequence). In the original processing: Nucleated cell counts were estimated from reference gene primer amplification. Clones were sequenced by immunoSEQ multiplex PCR, and TCRdb holds only the in-frame ones, with some missing. That table supplies the V and J calls and clone size; D and trimming were determined from the DNA. The repertoire holds about 100,000 clones, with more than 65% as singletons. V usage is TRBV30 and J usage is TRBJ2-5; TRBD2 aligns across 8 bases. This clonotype originated in a woman aged 70-85 years with acute or convalescent COVID-19. Material for sequencing was peripheral blood. In DNA, the CDR3 is TGTGCCGGGGTTTTCGGGGGGGCGCAAGAGACCCAGTACTTC. The encoded protein is CAGVFGGAQETQYF.